What follows describes a single TCR beta chain. Antigen: not known. The sample belongs to a study of cytomegalovirus exposure and HLA in healthy donors. The CDR3 contains 13 residues. In germline, CDR1 is MNHNY, CDR2 SVGAGI (reference sequence). Trimming stripped 5 bases from V and 8 bases from J, with 15 bases between. Both 60 Vbeta primers and 13 Jbeta primers went into the PCR. Sequencing was performed with immunoSEQ multiplex PCR; in TCRdb, only in-frame clones are kept and a portion is missing. The table has about 120,000 clones, around three quarters seen once. Points from the study as a whole: Prior analysis indicated that the majority of TCR beta V segments exhibited productivity approximately 90% or approximately 30% of the time. Some V segments, including TRBV6-2 and TRBV6-3, were excluded as indistinguishable.

J is TRBJ1-1 and V is TRBV6-6; D remains unclear. The specimen was PBMCs. The receptor was isolated from a man aged 25 to 40 in good health and CMV-seronegative. The CDR3 DNA reads as TGTGCCAGCAGTCCCCCGGGTCCCTGGGAAGCTTTCTTT. This encodes CASSPPGPWEAFF.